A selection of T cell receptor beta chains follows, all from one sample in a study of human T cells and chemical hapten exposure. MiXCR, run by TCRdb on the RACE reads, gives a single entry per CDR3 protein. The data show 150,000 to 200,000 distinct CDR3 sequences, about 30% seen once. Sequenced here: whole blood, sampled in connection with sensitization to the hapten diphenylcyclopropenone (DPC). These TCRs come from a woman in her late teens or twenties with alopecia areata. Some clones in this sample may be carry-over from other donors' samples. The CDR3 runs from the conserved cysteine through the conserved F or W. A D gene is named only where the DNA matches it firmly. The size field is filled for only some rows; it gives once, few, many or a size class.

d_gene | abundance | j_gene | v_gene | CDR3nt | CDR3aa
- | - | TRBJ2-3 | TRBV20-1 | TGCAGTGCTAGAGAAAACACAGATACGCAGTATTTT | CSARENTDTQYF
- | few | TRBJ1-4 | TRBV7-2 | TGTGCCAGCAGTCTGAGGGGTTTGTTGGGTGAAAAACTGTTTTTT | CASSLRGLLGEKLFF
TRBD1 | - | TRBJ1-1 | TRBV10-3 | TGTGCCATCAGTAGTCATACAGGGGGGAACGACGCTTTCTTT | CAISSHTGGNDAFF
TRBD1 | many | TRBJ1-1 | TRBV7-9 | TGTGCCAGCAGCTTAGTCGACAGGGGGGGGGCTGAAGCTTTCTTT | CASSLVDRGGAEAFF
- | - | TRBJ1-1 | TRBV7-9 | TGTGCCAGCAGCTTACAGGGTTGCAACACTGAAGCTTTCTTT | CASSLQGCNTEAFF
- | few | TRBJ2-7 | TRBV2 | TGTGCCAGCACTGGAAAGGCTACCTACGAGCAGTACTTC | CASTGKATYEQYF
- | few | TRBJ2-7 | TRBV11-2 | TGTGCCAGCAGCCGGGACGAGCAGTACTTC | CASSRDEQYF
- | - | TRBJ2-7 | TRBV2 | TGTGCCAGCAGTGGCAGGAGAACCTACGAGCAGTACTTC | CASSGRRTYEQYF
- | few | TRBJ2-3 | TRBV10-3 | TGTGCCATCAGGGACACAGATACGCAGTATTTT | CAIRDTDTQYF
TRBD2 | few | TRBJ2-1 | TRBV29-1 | TGCAGCGTTGAATTCGGTCGGCTAGCGGACAATGAGCAGTTCTTC | CSVEFGRLADNEQFF
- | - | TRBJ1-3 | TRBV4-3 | TGCGCCAGCAGCCAAGTGCCCTCTGGAAACACCATATATTTT | CASSQVPSGNTIYF
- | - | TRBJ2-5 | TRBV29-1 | TGCAGCGTTGAAGTTGTAAGCAGGGAGACCCAGTACTTC | CSVEVVSRETQYF
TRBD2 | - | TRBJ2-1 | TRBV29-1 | TGCAGCGTTGAATCTGGGACTAGCAATGAGCAGTTCTTC | CSVESGTSNEQFF
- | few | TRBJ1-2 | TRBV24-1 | TGTGCCAGTAGACAGGTTGCTAACTATGGCTACACCTTC | CASRQVANYGYTF
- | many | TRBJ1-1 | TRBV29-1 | TGCAGCGTAAAAAGGGTGAACACTGAAGCTTTCTTT | CSVKRVNTEAFF
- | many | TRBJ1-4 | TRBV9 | TGTGCCAGCAGTCCTGGGTGGAGAGCAACTAATGAAAAACTGTTTTTT | CASSPGWRATNEKLFF
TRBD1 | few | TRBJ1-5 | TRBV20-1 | TGCAGTGCTTCGGGACAGGGAGATCAGCCCCAGCATTTT | CSASGQGDQPQHF
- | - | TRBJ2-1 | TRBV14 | TGTGCCAGCAGCCTCAAGAACCCCTACAATGAGCAGTTCTTC | CASSLKNPYNEQFF
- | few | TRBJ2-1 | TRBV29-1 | TGCAGCGCCCCCAACCTGGCCGACAGTCACTCCTACAATGAGCAGTTCTTC | CSAPNLADSHSYNEQFF
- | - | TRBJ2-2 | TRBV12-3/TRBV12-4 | TGTGCCAGCAGATTCGCACAGATCACCGGGGAGCTGTTTTTT | CASRFAQITGELFF
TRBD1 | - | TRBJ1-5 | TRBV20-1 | TGCAGTGCTAGACCCCCGACAGGGGTCAGCAATCAGCCCCAGCATTTT | CSARPPTGVSNQPQHF
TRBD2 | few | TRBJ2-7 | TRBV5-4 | TGTGCCAGCGGACTAGCGGGGGGCTACGAGCAGTACTTC | CASGLAGGYEQYF
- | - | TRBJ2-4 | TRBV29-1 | TGCAGCGGGTTGGGGGTGGGGACGAACATTCAGTACTTC | CSGLGVGTNIQYF
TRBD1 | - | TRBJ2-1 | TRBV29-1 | TGCAGCGCTCCCGCCCGGGACAGGAATAACAATGAGCAGTTCTTC | CSAPARDRNNNEQFF
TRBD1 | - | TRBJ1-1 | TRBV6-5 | TGTGCCAGCAGTAAAACAGGGGTGAACACTGAAGCTTTCTTT | CASSKTGVNTEAFF
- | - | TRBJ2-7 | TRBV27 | TGTGCCAGCAGTTTAGTGGCCTACCCCAACGTCCACGAGCAGTACTTC | CASSLVAYPNVHEQYF
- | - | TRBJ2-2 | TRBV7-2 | TGTGCCAGCAGCTTATCCCCGGGTAACACCGGGGAGCTGTTTTTT | CASSLSPGNTGELFF
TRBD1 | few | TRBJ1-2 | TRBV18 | TGTGCCAGCTCACCGACAGGGGGCGCGGACTATGGCTACACCTTC | CASSPTGGADYGYTF
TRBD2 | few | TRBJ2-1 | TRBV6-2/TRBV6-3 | TGTGCCAGCAGTTATAGCCCCTATAGCGGGGACAATGAGCAGTTCTTC | CASSYSPYSGDNEQFF
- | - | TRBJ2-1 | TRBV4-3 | TGCGCCAGCAGCCAAGATATCACTAGCTACAATGAGCAGTTCTTC | CASSQDITSYNEQFF
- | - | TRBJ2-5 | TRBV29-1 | TGCAGCGTTGTAGGGGACGGCCGTTTCCAAGAGACCCAGTACTTC | CSVVGDGRFQETQYF
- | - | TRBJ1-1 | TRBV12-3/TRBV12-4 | TGTGCCAGCAGACAGACAGTGAACACTGAAGCTTTCTTT | CASRQTVNTEAFF
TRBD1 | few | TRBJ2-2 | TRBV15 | TGTGCCACCAGCGGACGGACAGGGGTTGTCACCGGGGAGCTGTTTTTT | CATSGRTGVVTGELFF
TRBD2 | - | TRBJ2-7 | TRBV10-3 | TGTGCCACAGCGGGGGGTAGTGAGCAGTACTTC | CATAGGSEQYF
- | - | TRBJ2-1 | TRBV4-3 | TGCGCCAGCAGCCAAGATTCGGCAGATGAGCAGTTCTTC | CASSQDSADEQFF
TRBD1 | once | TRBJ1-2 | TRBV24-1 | TGTGCCACCAGTGACCCGAGGACAGGTAGGGCAGGTGGCTACACCTTC | CATSDPRTGRAGGYTF
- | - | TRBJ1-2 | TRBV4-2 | TGTGCCAGCAGCCAACATTTAGGCTACACCTTC | CASSQHLGYTF
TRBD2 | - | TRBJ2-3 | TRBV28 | TGTGCCAGCCTCCCCACCGGGGGACTAGGGACAGATACGCAGTATTTT | CASLPTGGLGTDTQYF
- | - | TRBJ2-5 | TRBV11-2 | TGTGCCAGCAGCTTCTCCCGGGGGATTGAGACCCAGTACTTC | CASSFSRGIETQYF
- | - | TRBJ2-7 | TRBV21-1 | TGTGCCAGCCCTAGAACGGGACAGTACGAGCAGTACTTC | CASPRTGQYEQYF
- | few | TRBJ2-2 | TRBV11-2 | TGTGCCAGCAGCCTAGACGGTACCGGGGAGCTGTTTTTT | CASSLDGTGELFF
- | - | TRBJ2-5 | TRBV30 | TGTGCCTGGAGTGTACGGGGAGGGGGAGAGACCCAGTACTTC | CAWSVRGGGETQYF
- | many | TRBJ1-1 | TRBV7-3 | TGTGCCAGCAGCTTATCAGGGGACACTGAAGCTTTCTTT | CASSLSGDTEAFF
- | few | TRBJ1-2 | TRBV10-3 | TGTGCCATCAGTGTGGGACCTGGGGGCTACACCTTC | CAISVGPGGYTF
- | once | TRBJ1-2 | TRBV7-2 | TGTGCCAGCAGCTTAGGCAAAGGGCCCTCCTATGGCTACACCTTC | CASSLGKGPSYGYTF
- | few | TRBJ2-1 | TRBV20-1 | TGCAGTGCTAGGAGTAATGCGGTAGGCTATGAGCAGTTCTTC | CSARSNAVGYEQFF
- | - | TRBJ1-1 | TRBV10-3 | TGTGCCATCAGTGAGGGGTCCCCTGATGAAGCTTTCTTT | CAISEGSPDEAFF
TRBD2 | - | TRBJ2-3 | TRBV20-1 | TGCAGTGCTCATCCCTTTACTAGCGGGAGTCGGGATACGCAGTATTTT | CSAHPFTSGSRDTQYF
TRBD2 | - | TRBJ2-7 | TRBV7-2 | TGTGCCAGCAGCCTCATATTAGCGGGACGGAACGAGCAGTACTTC | CASSLILAGRNEQYF
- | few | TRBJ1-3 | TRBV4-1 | TGCGCCAGCAGCCAAGATGGTACGAGAGGCCTATCTGGAAACACCATATATTTT | CASSQDGTRGLSGNTIYF